This T cell receptor beta chain was sequenced for a study of T-cell memory formation after mild COVID-19. In its sample, this clonotype was seen a few times. From the 5' RACE reads, TCRdb called clonotypes with MiXCR, one entry per CDR3 protein. The repertoire holds 540,000 or so distinct CDR3 sequences, around 20% seen once, with about 12% in the top ten. Germline CDR1 and CDR2: LNHNV and YYDKDF (reference sequence). The CDR3 is 16 amino acids. Germline trimming cut 5 bases from V and 2 bases from J; bases unmatched to any gene: 7. The receptor comes from an adult woman who had mild COVID-19 (a few samples of this study predate the infection). Cell type and time point are not known. The chain uses TRBV15 and TRBJ2-5; 11 positions match TRBD2. Sample: PBMCs or a T cell subset sorted from them (not recorded which). In nucleotides, the CDR3 is TGTGCCACCAGCCGGGCTAGCGGGAGGAAACAAGAGACCCAGTACTTC. Its translation is CATSRASGRKQETQYF.